This T cell receptor (beta chain) emerged from a study of blood T cell repertoires in COVID-19. Study details: The United States, Italy and Spain supplied acute and convalescent COVID-19 samples. Sources were T cells, B-cell-depleted T cells, or PBMCs; the material itself was cDNA or gDNA.

V lost 7 bases and J 6 bases, leaving 18 bases between the germline ends. The CDR3 is 14 residues long. Looked up from germline, CDR1 is MNHEY and CDR2 is SMNVEV (reference sequence). Methods used by the authors: Amplifying reference gene primers gave estimates of nucleated cell counts. Measured with immunoSEQ multiplex PCR; TCRdb has only the in-frame clones, and not every one. Clone size and the V and J calls come from that table; the DNA yielded D and trimming. The sample consists of roughly 200,000 clones, approximately 81% of them appearing once. The receptor's source is a woman older than 75 with acute or convalescent COVID-19. The V and J genes are TRBV27 and TRBJ1-2, with D tentatively TRBD1 (6 bases). The source material was peripheral blood. The CDR3 nucleotides read TGTGCCAGCAAGAAACTGGGACAAGGGAATGGCTACACCTTC. Residues: CASKKLGQGNGYTF.